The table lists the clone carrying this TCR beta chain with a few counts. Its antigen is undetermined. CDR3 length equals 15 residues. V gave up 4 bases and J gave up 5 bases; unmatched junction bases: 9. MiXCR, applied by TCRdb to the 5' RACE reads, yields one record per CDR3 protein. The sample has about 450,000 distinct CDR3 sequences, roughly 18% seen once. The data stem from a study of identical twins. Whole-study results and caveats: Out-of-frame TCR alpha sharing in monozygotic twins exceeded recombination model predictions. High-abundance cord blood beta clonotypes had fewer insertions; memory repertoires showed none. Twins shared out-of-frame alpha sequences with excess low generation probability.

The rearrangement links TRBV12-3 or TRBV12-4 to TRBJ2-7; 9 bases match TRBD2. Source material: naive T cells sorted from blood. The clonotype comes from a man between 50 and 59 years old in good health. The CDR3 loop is CASSSPGLAIHEQYF. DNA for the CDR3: TGTGCCAGCAGTTCCCCGGGACTAGCAATCCACGAGCAGTACTTC.